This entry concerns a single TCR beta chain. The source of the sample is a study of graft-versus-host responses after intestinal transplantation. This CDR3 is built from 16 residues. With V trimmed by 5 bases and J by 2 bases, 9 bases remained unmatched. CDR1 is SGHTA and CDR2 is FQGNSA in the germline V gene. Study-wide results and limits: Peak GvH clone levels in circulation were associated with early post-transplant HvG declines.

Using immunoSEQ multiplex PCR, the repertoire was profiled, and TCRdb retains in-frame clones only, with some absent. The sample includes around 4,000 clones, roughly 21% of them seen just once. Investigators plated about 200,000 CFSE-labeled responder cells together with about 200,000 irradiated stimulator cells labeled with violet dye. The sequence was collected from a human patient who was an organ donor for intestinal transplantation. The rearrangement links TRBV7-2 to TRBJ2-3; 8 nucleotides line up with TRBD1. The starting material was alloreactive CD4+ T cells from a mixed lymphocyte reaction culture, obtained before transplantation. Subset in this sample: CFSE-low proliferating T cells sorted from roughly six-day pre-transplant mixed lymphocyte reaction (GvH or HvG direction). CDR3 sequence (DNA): TGTGCCAGCAGCACCGGGACAGGTAGTATCACAGATACGCAGTATTTT. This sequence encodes CASSTGTGSITDTQYF.